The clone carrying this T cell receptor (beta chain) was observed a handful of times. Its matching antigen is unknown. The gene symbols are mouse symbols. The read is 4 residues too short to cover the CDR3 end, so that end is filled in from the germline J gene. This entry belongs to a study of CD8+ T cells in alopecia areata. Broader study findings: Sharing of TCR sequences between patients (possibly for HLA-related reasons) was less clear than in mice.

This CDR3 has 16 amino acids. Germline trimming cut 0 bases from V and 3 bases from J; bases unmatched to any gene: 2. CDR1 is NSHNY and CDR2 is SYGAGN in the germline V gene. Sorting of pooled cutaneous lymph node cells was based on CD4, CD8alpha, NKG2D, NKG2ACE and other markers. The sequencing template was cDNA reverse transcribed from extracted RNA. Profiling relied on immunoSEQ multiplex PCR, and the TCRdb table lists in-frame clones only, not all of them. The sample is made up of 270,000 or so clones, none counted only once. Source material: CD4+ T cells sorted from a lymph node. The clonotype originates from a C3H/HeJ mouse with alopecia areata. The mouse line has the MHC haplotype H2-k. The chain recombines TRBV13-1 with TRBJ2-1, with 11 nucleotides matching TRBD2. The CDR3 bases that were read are TGTGCCAGCAGTGATGTCACTGGGGGGGCCTATGCT. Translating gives CASSDVTGGAYA. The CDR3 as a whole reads CASSDVTGGAYAEQFF.